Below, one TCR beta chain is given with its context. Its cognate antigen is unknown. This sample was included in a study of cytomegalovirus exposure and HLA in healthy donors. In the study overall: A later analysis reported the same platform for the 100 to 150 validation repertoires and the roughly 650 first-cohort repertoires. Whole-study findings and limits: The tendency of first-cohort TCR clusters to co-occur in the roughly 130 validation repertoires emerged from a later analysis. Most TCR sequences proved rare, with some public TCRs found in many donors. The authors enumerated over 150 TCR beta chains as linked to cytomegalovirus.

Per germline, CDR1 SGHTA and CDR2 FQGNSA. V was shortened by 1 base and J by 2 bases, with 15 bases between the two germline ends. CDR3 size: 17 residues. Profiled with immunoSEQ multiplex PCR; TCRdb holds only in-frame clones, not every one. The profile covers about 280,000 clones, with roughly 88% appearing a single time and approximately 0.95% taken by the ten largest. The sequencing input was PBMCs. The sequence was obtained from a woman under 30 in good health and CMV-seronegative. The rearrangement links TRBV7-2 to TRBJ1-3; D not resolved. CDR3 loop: CASSLVSGDVTGNTIYF. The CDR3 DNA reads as TGTGCCAGCAGCTTAGTCAGCGGAGATGTCACTGGAAACACCATATATTTT.